The rows below give T cell receptor beta chains drawn from one sample of a study of blood T cell repertoires in COVID-19. Method: immunoSEQ multiplex PCR; TCRdb's copy keeps in-frame clones and lacks some. Of about 460,000 clones in the sample, more than 85% are singletons; the top ten hold under 9.5%. The sequenced material came from PBMCs or T cells enriched from blood (not recorded which). The receptors stem from a woman between 55 and 75 years old who had recovered from COVID-19. The CDR3 runs from the conserved cysteine through the conserved F or W. The D gene is left open where the match is weak. Expanded clones get a size class; other rows say once, few or many, or leave the size out.

V	D	J	size	length	DNA	CDR3
TRBV1	NA	TRBJ2-4	once	15	TGCACCAGCAGCCGCCCGGGACTCGCCAAAAACATTCAGTACTTC	CTSSRPGLAKNIQYF
TRBV11-2	NA	TRBJ1-5	NA	14	TGTGCCAGCAGCCAATTCGGACAGATTCAGCCCCAGCATTTT	CASSQFGQIQPQHF
TRBV2	NA	TRBJ1-2	NA	9	TGTGCCAGCAGCCCTAGATACACCTTC	CASSPRYTF
TRBV30	NA	TRBJ1-1	few	14	TGTGCCTGGACCCGGGAGGATAGATCCACTGAAGCTTTCTTT	CAWTREDRSTEAFF
TRBV25-1	TRBD1	TRBJ1-4	NA	16	TGTGCCAGCAGTGAGCTAAGGGACAGCCGGAATGAAAAACTGTTTTTT	CASSELRDSRNEKLFF
TRBV13	TRBD2	TRBJ2-1	once	14	TGTGCCAGCCGGTGGGGCGGGAGGAGGAATGAGCAGTTCTTC	CASRWGGRRNEQFF
TRBV11-2	TRBD1	TRBJ1-3	NA	18	TGTGCCAGCAGTCCCGGACAGGGGGCGCCTAAATCTGGAAACACCATATATTTT	CASSPGQGAPKSGNTIYF
TRBV18	NA	TRBJ1-4	NA	14	TGTGCCAGCTCACCCCAGGGGCCGGGGGAAAAACTGTTTTTT	CASSPQGPGEKLFF
TRBV3-1/TRBV3-2	NA	TRBJ1-1	NA	18	TGTGCCAGCAGCCAAGACCCCAACAGGGTAGGTAGTGGCACTGAAGCTTTCTTT	CASSQDPNRVGSGTEAFF
TRBV7-8	TRBD2	TRBJ2-2	NA	16	TGTGCCAGCAGCTCGAGGACTAGCGTCAACACCGGGGAGCTGTTTTTT	CASSSRTSVNTGELFF
TRBV30	NA	TRBJ2-3	few	14	TGTGCCTGGAGTGTACAGCCAGGGAGGGATACGCAGTATTTT	CAWSVQPGRDTQYF
TRBV5-6	TRBD1	TRBJ1-2	NA	13	TGTGCCAGCAGCCTTGGACAGGGAAGTGGCTACACCTTC	CASSLGQGSGYTF
TRBV28	TRBD1	TRBJ1-2	once	16	TGTGCCAGCAGTTTCCTCGGAGGGGGCGCGACCTATGGCTACACCTTC	CASSFLGGGATYGYTF
TRBV11-2	NA	TRBJ2-7	NA	16	TGTGCCAGCAGGGTGGATAGACAGCTGGGCTCCTACGAGCAGTACTTC	CASRVDRQLGSYEQYF
TRBV28	TRBD1	TRBJ1-5	NA	15	TGTGCCAGCAGTTTAGCGGGACAGGACAATCAGCCCCAGCATTTT	CASSLAGQDNQPQHF
TRBV13	TRBD2	TRBJ2-5	NA	14	TGTGCCAGCAGCCCCCGGGGGGGCCAAGAGACCCAGTACTTC	CASSPRGGQETQYF
TRBV7-9	NA	TRBJ1-3	NA	15	TGTGCCAGCAGTTTCTCCGGGGGGGCTGGAAACACCATATATTTT	CASSFSGGAGNTIYF
TRBV13	TRBD2	TRBJ2-1	NA	17	TGTGCCAGCAGCTGGCCCCGACTAGCGGGGGGGCCCGATGAGCAGTTCTTC	CASSWPRLAGGPDEQFF
TRBV27	NA	TRBJ2-2	NA	14	TGTGCCAGCAGTTTTACAGGGACGACCGGGGAGCTGTTTTTT	CASSFTGTTGELFF
TRBV2	NA	TRBJ2-5	NA	15	TGTGCCAGCAGACCCCGGACAGATCCTGGGGAGACCCAGTACTTC	CASRPRTDPGETQYF
TRBV2	TRBD2	TRBJ2-5	NA	16	TGTGCCAGCAGCCGGACTAGCGGGGGGCAAGGGGAGACCCAGTACTTC	CASSRTSGGQGETQYF
TRBV7-2	NA	TRBJ1-5	NA	15	TGTGCCAGCAGTCGAGAGGGGAGGGTTAATCAGCCCCAGCATTTT	CASSREGRVNQPQHF
TRBV5-4	TRBD2	TRBJ2-3	NA	18	TGTGCCAGCAGCCTCCGACTAGCGGGGGGGCCTAGCACAGATACGCAGTATTTT	CASSLRLAGGPSTDTQYF
TRBV11-2	TRBD2	TRBJ2-1	NA	17	TGTGCCAGCAGCCCCCCGTTTCTTAGCGGGTCCTACAATGAGCAGTTCTTC	CASSPPFLSGSYNEQFF
TRBV30	TRBD1	TRBJ1-2	NA	13	TGTGCCTGGAAACAGGGGAGTAACTATGGCTACACCTTC	CAWKQGSNYGYTF
TRBV9	NA	TRBJ2-7	few	13	TGTGCCAGCAGCCCTCCCGGGGTGAGCGAGCAGTACTTC	CASSPPGVSEQYF
TRBV9	NA	TRBJ1-4	NA	12	TGTGCCAGCAGCCTTATGGAGGGGCAACTGTTTTTT	CASSLMEGQLFF
TRBV24-1	TRBD1	TRBJ2-1	once	16	TGTGCCACCAGTGATACCCTTAGACAGGGTGGTGATGAGCAGTTCTTC	CATSDTLRQGGDEQFF
TRBV9	NA	TRBJ1-6	NA	15	TGTGCCAGCAGCTCCGCGACAGGTTCTAATTCACCCCTCCACTTT	CASSSATGSNSPLHF
TRBV2	TRBD1	TRBJ1-6	NA	14	TGTGCCAGCAGGCGGGACAGACATAATTCACCCCTCCACTTT	CASRRDRHNSPLHF
TRBV27	TRBD1	TRBJ1-2	NA	11	TGTGCCAGTGGACAGGGGTCTGGCTACACCTTC	CASGQGSGYTF
TRBV7-8	TRBD1	TRBJ1-3	NA	14	TGTGCCAGCAGCCCCACAGGGGCAGGAAACACCATATATTTT	CASSPTGAGNTIYF
TRBV12-5	NA	TRBJ2-3	NA	13	TGTGCGGTAAAACAGCCTAGCACAGATACGCAGTATTTT	CAVKQPSTDTQYF
TRBV11-3	NA	TRBJ1-1	NA	14	TGTGCCAGCAGCTTTGAGGGCCGAATGTCTGAAGCTTTCTTT	CASSFEGRMSEAFF
TRBV5-1	NA	TRBJ2-2	NA	15	TGCGCCAGCAGCTTGTCGGCAGGGAACACCGGGGAGCTGTTTTTT	CASSLSAGNTGELFF
TRBV5-1	TRBD1	TRBJ1-2	NA	16	TGCGCCAGCAGCTTGGCCATAGGGGGACAGGGTCGTGGCTACACCTTC	CASSLAIGGQGRGYTF
TRBV2	TRBD1	TRBJ1-2	NA	14	TGTGCCAGCAGTGAGACAGGGAGGAACTATGGCTACACCTTC	CASSETGRNYGYTF
TRBV15	NA	TRBJ1-1	many	13	TGTGCCACCAGCAATGACAGGAACACTGAAGCTTTCTTT	CATSNDRNTEAFF
TRBV5-5	TRBD1	TRBJ1-4	once	14	TGTGCCAGCAGCCCTGGACAGGTGAATGAAAAACTGTTTTTT	CASSPGQVNEKLFF
TRBV29-1	NA	TRBJ2-1	once	13	TGCAGCGTTCTCGGCCGGGGAAGGGATGAGCAGTTCTTC	CSVLGRGRDEQFF
TRBV19	NA	TRBJ1-2	NA	14	TGTGCCAGTAGTCTCGGACTGCGAAACTATGGCTACACCTTC	CASSLGLRNYGYTF
TRBV5-1	NA	TRBJ1-1	NA	15	TGCGCCAGCAGCCCGCTTGGCAGCGATAACACTGAAGCTTTCTTT	CASSPLGSDNTEAFF
TRBV19	TRBD1	TRBJ1-6	once	14	TGTGCCAGTAGTCTTGAGACAGGGGATTCACCCCTCCACTTT	CASSLETGDSPLHF
TRBV28	NA	TRBJ1-4	NA	15	TGTGCCAGCAGTTTAGGGGGGGCAACTAATGAAAAACTGTTTTTT	CASSLGGATNEKLFF
TRBV28	NA	TRBJ1-2	NA	13	TGTGCCAGCAGTTTGACTTTTAACTATGGCTACACCTTC	CASSLTFNYGYTF
TRBV2	TRBD1	TRBJ1-2	NA	12	TGTGCCAGCATCGACAGGGCCGGGGACTACACCTTC	CASIDRAGDYTF
TRBV5-1	TRBD1	TRBJ1-3	few	14	TGCGCCAGCTGCCCGGGACAGGCTGGAAACACCATATATTTT	CASCPGQAGNTIYF
TRBV10-1	NA	TRBJ1-6	NA	14	TGCGCCAGCAGTGAGGACAAGTTATCCTCACCCCTCCACTTT	CASSEDKLSSPLHF
TRBV5-4	TRBD1	TRBJ2-6	NA	16	TGTGCCAGCAGCCCCCGACAGGGAACCGGGGCCAACGTCCTGACTTTC	CASSPRQGTGANVLTF
TRBV6-1	NA	TRBJ1-1	NA	13	TGTGCCAGCAGTGAGGCCAGGGGCACTGAAGCTTTCTTT	CASSEARGTEAFF